The sequence of this T cell receptor (beta chain) was determined in a study of glioma-infiltrating T cells after dendritic cell vaccination. Study at large: Autologous tumor lysate-pulsed dendritic cell vaccination was given between the early 2000s and the early 2010s.

J was trimmed by 6 bases and V by 9 bases; bases with no gene match: 10. The length of the CDR3 is 14 residues. The germline V gene encodes CDR1 MNHEY and CDR2 SVGAGI. Produced via immunoSEQ multiplex PCR; TCRdb's table is partial and in-frame only. The sample yields about 96,000 clones, 79% seen once. This clone has a handful of counts. Sequencing was performed on blood, taken before dendritic cell vaccination. The clonotype was recovered from a human donor with glioblastoma. V gene TRBV6-5 combines with J gene TRBJ2-2, with 7 bases aligning to TRBD2. In DNA, the CDR3 is TGTGCCAGTGGGTGGGAGGGCCGGTCCGGGGAGCTGTTTTTT. Protein sequence: CASGWEGRSGELFF.